A selection of T cell receptor beta chains follows, all from one sample in a study of blood T cells in healthy people across ages. TCRdb ran MiXCR on the 5' RACE reads and lists one entry per CDR3 protein. The sample has roughly 700,000 distinct CDR3 sequences; 45% to 50% are singletons. What was sequenced was blood. The receptors derive from a woman aged 55-70 years in good health. Both conserved end residues are part of each CDR3. D genes are given only for firm matches. Rows give clone size only sometimes, using once, few, many, or a class for an expanded clone.

d_call,j_call,clone_size,cdr3_length,v_call,cdr3_aa,cdr3_nt
NA,TRBJ2-3,NA,17,TRBV2,CASTIRWGGSSTDTQYF,TGTGCCAGCACGATCCGCTGGGGCGGAAGTTCCACAGATACGCAGTATTTT
TRBD2,TRBJ2-3,NA,16,TRBV2,CASSELLAGRTDTQYF,TGTGCCAGCAGTGAGCTACTAGCGGGACGCACAGATACGCAGTATTTT
NA,TRBJ2-7,NA,14,TRBV6-1,CASSEFGSSYEQYF,TGTGCCAGCAGTGAATTTGGCAGCTCCTACGAGCAGTACTTC
NA,TRBJ1-2,few,15,TRBV3-1,CASSQSPGFNYGYTF,TGTGCCAGCAGCCAAAGTCCAGGATTCAACTATGGCTACACCTTC
TRBD2,TRBJ2-3,NA,15,TRBV20-1,CSATRLAGRTDTQYF,TGCAGTGCTACTCGACTAGCGGGGCGCACAGATACGCAGTATTTT
NA,TRBJ2-1,NA,14,TRBV9,CASSVDPSYNEQFF,TGTGCCAGCAGCGTAGATCCTTCCTACAATGAGCAGTTCTTC
TRBD2,TRBJ2-7,NA,14,TRBV4-1,CASSGAGVTYEQYF,TGCGCCAGCAGCGGGGCGGGAGTCACCTACGAGCAGTACTTC
TRBD2,TRBJ2-7,few,15,TRBV7-2,CASSPWTRVSYEQYF,TGTGCCAGCAGCCCGTGGACTAGAGTCTCCTACGAGCAGTACTTC
TRBD2,TRBJ2-5,few,12,TRBV29-1,CSVERGGRAQYF,TGCAGCGTTGAACGGGGGGGACGGGCCCAGTACTTC
NA,TRBJ2-4,NA,14,TRBV12-3/TRBV12-4,CASSPRVAKNIQYF,TGTGCCAGCAGCCCCAGAGTAGCCAAAAACATTCAGTACTTC
NA,TRBJ1-1,NA,12,TRBV15,CATSKLNTEAFF,TGTGCCACCAGCAAACTGAACACTGAAGCTTTCTTT
NA,TRBJ2-7,NA,15,TRBV28,CASSLSGEARYEQYF,TGTGCCAGCAGTTTATCGGGGGAGGCGCGCTACGAGCAGTACTTC
TRBD2,TRBJ2-3,once,13,TRBV3-1,CANSAGRADTQYF,TGTGCCAACAGCGCCGGGAGGGCAGATACGCAGTATTTT
NA,TRBJ2-7,NA,13,TRBV6-4,CASSDGGACEQYF,TGTGCCAGCAGTGACGGAGGGGCCTGCGAGCAGTACTTC
NA,TRBJ2-3,NA,17,TRBV6-2/TRBV6-3,CASSYRGGQADTDTQYF,TGTGCCAGCAGTTACAGGGGGGGTCAAGCGGACACAGATACGCAGTATTTT
TRBD2,TRBJ2-7,few,15,TRBV20-1,CSAGDYRKGSRGQYF,TGCAGTGCAGGGGACTACCGAAAGGGTTCCCGGGGGCAGTACTTC
NA,TRBJ2-1,NA,14,TRBV3-1,CASSQNKATGEQFF,TGTGCCAGCAGCCAAAATAAGGCGACCGGTGAGCAGTTCTTC
NA,TRBJ2-5,few,15,TRBV20-1,CSARGARHSQETQYF,TGCAGTGCTAGAGGGGCCAGACACTCCCAAGAGACCCAGTACTTC
NA,TRBJ2-7,few,14,TRBV5-5,CASSPGPDIYEQYF,TGTGCCAGCAGCCCGGGACCTGATATCTACGAGCAGTACTTC
NA,TRBJ2-7,NA,15,TRBV6-5,CASSSGQGLVAEQYF,TGTGCCAGCAGTTCGGGACAGGGACTAGTAGCCGAGCAGTACTTC
NA,TRBJ1-2,NA,16,TRBV4-2,CASNLDLAKSDYGYTF,TGTGCCAGCAACCTGGACCTGGCGAAATCGGACTATGGCTACACCTTC
NA,TRBJ2-3,many,17,TRBV20-1,CSARVPKAVLRSDTQYF,TGCAGTGCTAGAGTTCCTAAGGCCGTCTTACGTTCAGATACGCAGTATTTT
NA,TRBJ1-5,NA,15,TRBV12-3/TRBV12-4,CASRIAGQGDQPQHF,TGTGCCAGCAGGATTGCAGGGCAGGGAGATCAGCCCCAGCATTTT
TRBD1,TRBJ2-7,few,17,TRBV6-4,CASSDSSDTGGSYEQYF,TGTGCCAGCAGTGACTCAAGTGATACAGGGGGCTCCTACGAGCAGTACTTC
TRBD1,TRBJ1-2,NA,16,TRBV18,CASSPTTGESRMGYTF,TGTGCCAGCTCACCAACGACAGGGGAAAGTAGGATGGGCTACACCTTC
TRBD1,TRBJ2-7,once,14,TRBV10-3,CAISEQDRGYEQYF,TGTGCCATCAGTGAACAGGACAGGGGCTACGAGCAGTACTTC
NA,TRBJ2-3,few,12,TRBV5-4,CASSSRPDTQYF,TGTGCCAGCAGCTCGAGGCCAGATACGCAGTATTTT